This T cell receptor (beta chain) appears in the sequencing data of a study of blood T cell repertoires in COVID-19. There are 16 residues in the CDR3. Germline V lookup: CDR1 MDHEN, CDR2 SYDVKM. With V trimmed by 5 bases and J by 4 bases, 14 bases remained unmatched. Profiled with immunoSEQ multiplex PCR; TCRdb holds only in-frame clones, not every one. The data contain about 64,000 clones, 90% of them singletons. The V and J genes are TRBV28 and TRBJ2-7; 7 bases fit TRBD1. The TCR comes from a woman of 80 years or more with active COVID-19. Input material: peripheral blood. CDR3 in DNA: TGTGCCAGCAGTAGGCCAACAGGACAGGAACCATACGAGCAGTACTTC. This sequence encodes CASSRPTGQEPYEQYF. Filled out from reference TRBV28 and TRBJ2-7, the complete variable domain reads DVKVTQSSRYLVKRTGEKVFLECVQDMDHENMFWYRQDPGLGLRLIYFSYDVKMKEKGDIPEGYSVSREKKERFSLILESASTNQTSMYLCASSRPTGQEPYEQYFGPGTRLTVT.